The rows below give T cell receptor beta chains drawn from one sample of a study of T cell responses to AZD1222 COVID-19 vaccine. The table came from immunoSEQ multiplex PCR; TCRdb's copy has only in-frame clones and leaves some out. Of about 140,000 clones listed, roughly 92% are singletons. Material: peripheral blood, obtained on day 0 of AZD1222 vaccination. These TCRs come from an adult in good health. The CDR3 runs from the conserved cysteine through the conserved F or W.

v_gene	j_gene	CDR3aa
TRBV7-9	TRBJ2-3	CASNGRTVGTDTQYF
TRBV30	TRBJ2-5	CAWGDDRAFETQYF
TRBV12-1	TRBJ2-2	CASSFAGLNTGELFF
TRBV29-1	TRBJ1-2	CSVKDRGYGYTF
TRBV7-2	TRBJ2-3	CASSLTRDSTDTQYF
TRBV5-1	TRBJ2-1	CASSGGTSHNEQFF
TRBV7-9	TRBJ2-7	CASSLVPGQGDYEQYF
TRBV5-3	TRBJ1-4	CARSQTGGLTNEKLFF
TRBV4-3	TRBJ2-3	CASSQGTGNTDTQYF
TRBV6-6	TRBJ1-1	CASSYPQVGVLEAFF
TRBV28	TRBJ1-1	CASRVEFLNTEAFF
TRBV9	TRBJ1-5	CARQGEDQPQHF
TRBV6-6	TRBJ2-7	CASSPTSSGGPSYEQYF
TRBV7-9	TRBJ2-1	CASSSGLGGYNEQFF
TRBV5-6	TRBJ2-1	CASSWGTEQFF
TRBV9	TRBJ1-1	CASSPWGDLHTEAFF
TRBV7-9	TRBJ2-5	CASSAVQGEETQYF
TRBV9	TRBJ2-1	CASSRSPRLAGGDNEQFF
TRBV15	TRBJ1-5	CATSRDWSRGHQPQHF
TRBV10-1	TRBJ1-1	CASSEMGAETEAFF
TRBV19	TRBJ1-1	CASTQGVYAFF
TRBV29-1	TRBJ2-5	CSVLGGVETQYF
TRBV7-7	TRBJ1-5	CASSRDSCNQPQHF
TRBV2	TRBJ2-2	CASNRDGTNTGELFF
TRBV7-3	TRBJ1-1	CASSLEGWLPGRNTEAFF
TRBV27	TRBJ2-1	CASSQLPSGRENEQFF
TRBV7-2	TRBJ2-7	CASSLEEGREQYF
TRBV7-3	TRBJ2-1	CASSPTGGKDNEQFF
TRBV7-9	TRBJ1-3	CASSSQGSGNTIYF
TRBV7-9	TRBJ2-7	CASSLALGQAKYF
TRBV19	TRBJ2-7	CASSMAGAGEQYF
TRBV11-2	TRBJ2-1	CASSFPWGARNNEQFF
TRBV12-3/TRBV12-4	TRBJ1-1	CASSLSSLAEAFF
TRBV7-2	TRBJ1-5	CASSLVSNQPQHF
TRBV11-2	TRBJ2-3	CASSLDRGTDTQYF
TRBV4-3	TRBJ2-1	CASSQGYGVNEQFF
TRBV11-2	TRBJ1-4	CASSLAGEEKLFF
TRBV5-6	TRBJ2-7	CASSPDSSYEQYF
TRBV12-5	TRBJ2-1	CASGFLDWQFF
TRBV11-3	TRBJ2-7	CASSLDVGRPEQYF
TRBV2	TRBJ2-3	CASSEGTSGGGDTQYF